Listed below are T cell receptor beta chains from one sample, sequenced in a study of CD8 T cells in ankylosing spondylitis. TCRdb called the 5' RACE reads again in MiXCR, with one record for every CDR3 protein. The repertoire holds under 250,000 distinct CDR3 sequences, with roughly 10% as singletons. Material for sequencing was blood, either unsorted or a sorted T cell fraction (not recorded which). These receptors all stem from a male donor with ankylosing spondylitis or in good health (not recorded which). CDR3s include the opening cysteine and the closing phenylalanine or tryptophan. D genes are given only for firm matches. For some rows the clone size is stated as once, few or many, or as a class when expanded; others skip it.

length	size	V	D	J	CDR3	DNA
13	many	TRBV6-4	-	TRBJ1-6	CASSAGESSPLHF	TGTGCCAGCAGTGCAGGGGAAAGTTCACCCCTCCACTTT
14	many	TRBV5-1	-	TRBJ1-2	CASSRDTTNYGYTF	TGCGCCAGCAGTCGAGACACGACTAACTATGGCTACACCTTC
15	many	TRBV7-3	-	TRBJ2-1	CASSLTAQSYNEQFF	TGTGCCAGCAGCTTAACTGCTCAGTCATACAATGAGCAGTTCTTC
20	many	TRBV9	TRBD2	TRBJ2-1	CASSVLSLAGTASSYNEQFF	TGTGCCAGCAGCGTCTTATCACTAGCGGGGACGGCTAGCTCCTACAATGAGCAGTTCTTC
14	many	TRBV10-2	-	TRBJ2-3	CASRRGGSTDTQYF	TGCGCCAGCAGGAGGGGGGGAAGCACAGATACGCAGTATTTT
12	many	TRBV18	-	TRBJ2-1	CASSPQPGEQFF	TGTGCCAGCTCACCGCAGCCCGGGGAGCAGTTCTTC
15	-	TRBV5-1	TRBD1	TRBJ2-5	CASSLGDRFQETQYF	TGCGCCAGCAGCTTGGGGGACAGATTTCAAGAGACCCAGTACTTC
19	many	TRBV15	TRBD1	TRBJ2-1	CATSPRHRTGTGDIYEQFF	TGTGCCACCAGCCCCCGGCATCGGACCGGGACAGGGGATATCTATGAGCAGTTCTTC
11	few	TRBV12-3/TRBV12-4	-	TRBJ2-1	CASKGDNEQFF	TGTGCCAGCAAAGGGGATAATGAGCAGTTCTTC
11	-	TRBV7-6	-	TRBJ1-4	CASRLGEKLFF	TGTGCCAGCAGGCTGGGTGAAAAACTGTTTTTT
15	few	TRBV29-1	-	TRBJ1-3	CSVEFPPASGNTIYF	TGCAGCGTTGAATTCCCCCCGGCCTCTGGAAACACCATATATTTT
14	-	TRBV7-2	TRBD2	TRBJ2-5	CASSLATSVETQYF	TGTGCCAGCAGCTTAGCGACTAGCGTTGAGACCCAGTACTTC
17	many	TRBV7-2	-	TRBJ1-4	CASSSNTRREPHEKLFF	TGTGCCAGCAGCTCCAATACGAGGAGAGAGCCCCATGAAAAACTGTTTTTT
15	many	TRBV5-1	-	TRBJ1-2	CASSLGDSREYGYTF	TGCGCCAGCAGCTTGGGGGACTCGCGTGAATATGGCTACACCTTC
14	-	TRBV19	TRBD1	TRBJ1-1	CASIRQGAPAEAFF	TGTGCCAGTATTAGACAGGGGGCGCCGGCTGAAGCTTTCTTT
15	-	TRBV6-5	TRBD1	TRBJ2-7	CASSYVTGLTYEQYF	TGTGCCAGCAGTTATGTGACAGGGCTAACCTACGAGCAGTACTTC
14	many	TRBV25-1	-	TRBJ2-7	CASSLGQSSYEQYF	TGTGCCAGCAGTCTCGGACAAAGCTCCTACGAGCAGTACTTC
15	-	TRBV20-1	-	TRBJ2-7	CSARGLQGPSYEQYF	TGCAGTGCTAGGGGGTTGCAGGGACCATCCTACGAGCAGTACTTC
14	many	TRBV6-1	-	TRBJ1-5	CATRAGVDYQPQHF	TGTGCCACCCGGGCAGGGGTTGATTATCAGCCCCAGCATTTT
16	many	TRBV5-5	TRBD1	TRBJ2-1	CASSLTTGAIYNEQFF	TGTGCCAGCAGCTTAACGACAGGGGCGATCTACAATGAGCAGTTCTTC
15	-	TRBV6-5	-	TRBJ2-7	CASSYEGPGTYEQYF	TGTGCCAGCAGTTACGAGGGGCCGGGGACCTACGAGCAGTACTTC
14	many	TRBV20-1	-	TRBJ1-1	CSASPGPMNTEAFF	TGCAGTGCTTCCCCAGGGCCAATGAACACTGAAGCTTTCTTT
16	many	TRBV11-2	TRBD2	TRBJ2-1	CASSLGASGLHREQFF	TGTGCCAGCAGCTTAGGTGCTAGCGGTTTACATCGGGAGCAGTTCTTC
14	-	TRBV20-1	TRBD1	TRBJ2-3	CSAFRTGLADTQYF	TGCAGTGCTTTCCGGACAGGGCTTGCAGATACGCAGTATTTT
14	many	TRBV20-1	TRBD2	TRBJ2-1	CSALGTSGSNEQFF	TGCAGTGCCCTCGGGACTAGCGGGAGCAATGAGCAGTTCTTC
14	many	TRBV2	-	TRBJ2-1	CASSESLGRNEQFF	TGTGCCAGCAGTGAGTCCCTGGGTCGAAATGAGCAGTTCTTC
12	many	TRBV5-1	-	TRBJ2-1	CASSLPADEQFF	TGCGCCAGCAGCTTACCAGCGGATGAGCAGTTCTTC
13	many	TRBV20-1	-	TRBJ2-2	CSARTGEGGELFF	TGCAGTGCTAGGACAGGGGAGGGCGGGGAGCTGTTTTTT
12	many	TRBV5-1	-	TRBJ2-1	CASRLGGNEQFF	TGCGCCAGCAGATTGGGCGGCAATGAGCAGTTCTTC
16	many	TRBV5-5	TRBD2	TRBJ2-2	CASTTGLAGVHGELFF	TGTGCCAGCACCACTGGGCTAGCGGGAGTCCACGGGGAGCTGTTTTTT